The sequence of this TCR beta chain was determined in a study of blood T cell repertoires in COVID-19. Germline assignment: CDR1 SEHNR and CDR2 FQNEAQ (reference sequence). This CDR3 spans 14 amino acids. Trimming took 5 bases from V and 7 from J, leaving 18 bases between them. Produced via immunoSEQ multiplex PCR; TCRdb's table is partial and in-frame only. The data contain 160,000 or so clones, roughly four fifths of them singletons. This receptor was identified in a man in his 60s with active or convalescent COVID-19. Sequenced material: peripheral blood. The chain links TRBV7-9 to TRBJ2-7; either TRBD1 or TRBD2 may fit D (5 bases each). CDR3: CASSLGEPKREQYF. The CDR3 DNA reads TGTGCCAGCAGCCTAGGGGAGCCCAAACGGGAGCAGTACTTC.